This T cell receptor beta chain originates from a study of blood T cell repertoires in COVID-19. Sequenced by immunoSEQ multiplex PCR; TCRdb stores in-frame clones only, minus some. The sample records around 470,000 clones, 90% being singletons. This CDR3 has 15 amino acids. V dropped 7 bases and J dropped 3 bases, with 16 bases sitting between them. Germline assignment: CDR1 MNHEY and CDR2 SVGAGI. The sample comprised PBMCs or T cells enriched from blood (not recorded which). This rearrangement joins TRBV6-5 to TRBJ1-5; D perhaps matches TRBD1 (5 bases). The clonotype originates from a man between 18 and 35 years old who had recovered from COVID-19. The CDR3 region is CASIITGTLNQPQHF. The CDR3 DNA reads as TGTGCCAGCATTATTACAGGCACCCTCAATCAGCCCCAGCATTTT.